This TCR beta chain derives from a study of CD8 T cells in ankylosing spondylitis. TCRdb recomputed calls from the 5' RACE reads with MiXCR, one row per CDR3 protein. Of some 800,000 distinct CDR3 sequences detected, approximately 12% appear once; the ten largest clones hold 0.51%. With 0 bases removed from V and 6 bases from J, the gap between germline ends came to 9 bases. Germline V gene lookup returns CDR1 SGHDT and CDR2 YYEEEE. The CDR3 extends over 13 amino acids. General study points: Characteristic, it appeared, of ankylosing spondylitis blood was a TCR beta motif of several highly homologous variants.

Comment on this clonotype: Its antigen is unknown.

This chain connects TRBV5-6 to TRBJ1-1, with unresolved D. The receptor was derived from a male donor with ankylosing spondylitis. Sequences were obtained from blood, either unsorted or a sorted T cell fraction (not recorded which). The CDR3, as DNA: TGTGCCAGCAGCTTGGTTGGGTCATCTGAAGCTTTCTTT. Protein: CASSLVGSSEAFF.